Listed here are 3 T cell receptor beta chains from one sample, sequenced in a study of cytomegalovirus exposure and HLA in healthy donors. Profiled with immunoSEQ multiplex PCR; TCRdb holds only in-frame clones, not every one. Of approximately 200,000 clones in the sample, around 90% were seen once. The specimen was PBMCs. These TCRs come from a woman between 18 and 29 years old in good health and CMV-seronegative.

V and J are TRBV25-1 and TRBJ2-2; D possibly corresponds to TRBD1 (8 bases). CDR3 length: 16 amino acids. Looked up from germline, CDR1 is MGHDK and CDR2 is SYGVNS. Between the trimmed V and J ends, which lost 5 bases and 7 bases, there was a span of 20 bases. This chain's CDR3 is CASSSPDREGHGELFF. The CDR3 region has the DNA TGTGCCAGCAGTTCCCCGGACAGGGAGGGTCACGGGGAGCTGTTTTTT.

CDR3 coding DNA: TGTGCCAGCAAATGGGAAGACCGGGGGAATCAGCCCCAGCATTTT. This encodes CASKWEDRGNQPQHF. The chain recombines TRBV28 with TRBJ1-5; TRBD1 might be the D (5 bases). V dropped 7 bases and J dropped 4 bases, with 17 bases sitting between them. The CDR3 length is 15 residues. From germline, CDR1 is MDHEN and CDR2 SYDVKM.

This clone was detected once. This CDR3 is CASPPHTDPASGSYEQYF. The CDR3 bases are TGTGCCAGCCCTCCCCACACAGATCCGGCTAGCGGGAGTTACGAGCAGTACTTC. The gene calls are TRBV9 and TRBJ2-7; 10 nucleotides match TRBD2. V lost 7 bases, J lost 4 bases, and 20 bases stayed unmatched. Germline lookup yields CDR1 SGDLS and CDR2 YYNGEE. This CDR3 contains 18 residues.